This TCR beta chain was identified in a study of shared clonotypes between healthy human individuals (dated by TCRdb to about 2020). General notes on the study: The cohort comprised a couple of women and a few men aged 18 to 49 years. For each donor, CD4 naive and CD4 memory were each run on three plates, CD8 naive on two plates, and CD8 memory on one plate. The study deeply sequenced blood TCR repertoires of several healthy adults to estimate repertoire size and the extent of clonotype sharing between individuals. Different laboratories and diverse techniques were used to prepare libraries and sequence TCR repertoires, to increase sequencing depth and limit assay-specific biases. Leukapheresis yielded between about 0.85 and 10 billion PBMCs per donor. Overall study results and their limits: Sampling was restricted to blood, and TCR repertoires in tissues likely differ from the TCR repertoires found in blood. When a handful of donors were compared, the shared fraction of clonotypes was about 5.5% for naive CD4, less than 4% for naive CD8, more than 2% for memory CD4, and around 0.4% for memory CD8. Pairwise subsampling led to the expectation that sequencing depth would affect the degree of clonotype sharing among donors. Naive subsets generally had larger estimated clonotype richness than memory subsets did. Compared with non-shared clonotypes, clonotypes shared by all four sorted-subset donors had higher generation probabilities. Even with the large sequencing depth, rarefaction of the sorted-subset datasets indicated that sequencing was incomplete. Because the study included only a small number of donors, the genetic and exposure-history diversity represented was limited.

Using the deep immunoSEQ assay, TCR CDR3 regions were amplified from genomic DNA by multiplex PCR. Extracted genomic DNA from each cell subset was spread evenly across all wells of several immunoSEQ 96-well plates, with each plate serving as a replicate. For sorted subsets, around 200 ng genomic DNA, equal to tens of thousands of T cell genomes, was loaded into each replicate PCR. Purified libraries were quantified with a Qubit 3.0 fluorometer, sized on a Bioanalyzer 2100, and re-quantified with the KAPA Library Quantification kit. Every immunoSEQ 96-well plate was sequenced on a separate single-read 150-cycle Illumina NextSeq 550 flow cell. Under the source paper's analysis protocol: Because the immunoSEQ output included only junctional sequences and no quality scores, the filtering could not be the same as the filtering used for full-length reads. Sequences were annotated with PyIR, a Python wrapper for IgBLAST v1.9, using IMGT germline references to assign V/J genes and CDR3. Any read was removed if the V/J assignment was weak (E-value above 1e-6), the CDR3 was missing, or the read contained stop codons, out-of-frame junctions, or ambiguous translated residues. V3J clonotypes were defined as sequences sharing an identical inferred V gene, J gene, and CDR3 amino acid sequence. Percentage overlap between repertoires was calculated by dividing the number of shared unique clonotypes by the size of the smaller repertoire. Richness of each repertoire was evaluated using RTK rarefaction, the Chao1 estimator, and Recon v2.1 estimates of unobserved clonotypes. For all TCRbeta clonotypes obtained by the gDNA method from a few donors, generation probabilities were computed with OLGA. In its TCRdb copy, this immuneACCESS table keeps in-frame sequences only and misses some clones. Where compared with another copy, unresolved V genes explain less than half of these, and the others have no known cause. V and J calls and clone size are as listed in that table; D and trimming were resolved from the DNA. A total of over a million clones appear in this sample, approximately 97% of them only once. The leading ten clones occupy roughly 1.2% of the sample.

Healthy HIV-negative adults with no recently reported acute infections or vaccinations were included as donors. Every donor was a Caucasian adult residing in Nashville, Tennessee, USA. CD4+ T cells were enriched by magnetic negative selection; naive cells were then positively selected on CD45RA, and the negative fraction formed the memory subset. Blood was obtained by leukapheresis, after which PBMCs were separated by Ficoll-Histopaque density gradient centrifugation and cryopreserved in liquid nitrogen vapor phase. Purity and quantity of every magnetically sorted T cell population were checked by analytical flow cytometry. From each sorted fraction, genomic DNA was isolated and quantified by UV absorbance on a Nanodrop 2000c. Via the germline V gene, CDR1 is MDHEN and CDR2 SYDVKM. V is clipped by 6 bases and J by 4 bases, and the sequence between their germline boundaries is 10 bases long. From cysteine to phenylalanine, the CDR3 is 13 amino acids long. The read is trimmed to its CDR3 DNA, 39 bases read in frame from base 1.

Regarding this clone: Its specific antigen is unknown. No base quality information exists; no much larger clone differs at one position.

The TCR was taken from a man younger than 40 in good health. The chain uses TRBV28 and TRBJ1-5; the D region possibly corresponds to TRBD1 (5 bases align). Sequencing input: naive CD4+ T cells sorted from blood. The cell subset or site label here, explained by the study, means: CD45RA+ positively selected. In nucleotides, the sequence is TGTGCCAGCAGACAGGTTCTTAATCAGCCCCAGCATTTT. Its translation reads: CASRQVLNQPQHF.